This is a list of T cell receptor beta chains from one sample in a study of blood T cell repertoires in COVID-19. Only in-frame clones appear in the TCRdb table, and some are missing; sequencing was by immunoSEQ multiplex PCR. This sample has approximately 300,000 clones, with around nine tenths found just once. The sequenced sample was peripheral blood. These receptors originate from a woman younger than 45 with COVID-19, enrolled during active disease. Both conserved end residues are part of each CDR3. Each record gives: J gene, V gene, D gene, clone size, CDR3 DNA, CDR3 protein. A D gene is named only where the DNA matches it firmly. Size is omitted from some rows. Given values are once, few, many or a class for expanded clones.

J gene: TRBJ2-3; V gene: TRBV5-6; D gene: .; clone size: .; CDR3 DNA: TGTGCCAGCAGCTTGGGAGGGGGAGGCACAGATACGCAGTATTTT; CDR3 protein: CASSLGGGGTDTQYF
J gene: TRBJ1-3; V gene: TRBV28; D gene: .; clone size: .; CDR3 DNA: TGTGCCAGCAGTTCCCCACTGGGCTTTGGAAACACCATATATTTT; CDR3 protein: CASSSPLGFGNTIYF
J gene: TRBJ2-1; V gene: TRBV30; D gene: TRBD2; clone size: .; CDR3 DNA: TGTGCCTGGAGGGGACTAGCGGGGAGGGATGAGCAGTTCTTC; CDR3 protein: CAWRGLAGRDEQFF
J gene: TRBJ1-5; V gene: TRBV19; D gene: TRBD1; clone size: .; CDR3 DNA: TGTGCCAGTAGCCGTCTCGGACAGGGAGGCAATCAGCCCCAGCATTTT; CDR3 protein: CASSRLGQGGNQPQHF
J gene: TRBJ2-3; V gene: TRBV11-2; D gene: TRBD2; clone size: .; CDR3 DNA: TGTGCCAGCAGCTTATCGAGACTAGCGGAAGATACGCAGTATTTT; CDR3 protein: CASSLSRLAEDTQYF
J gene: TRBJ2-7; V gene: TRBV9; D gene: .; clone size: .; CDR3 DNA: TGTGCCAGCAGCGTAGTCGGGAGCTCCTACGAGCAGTACTTC; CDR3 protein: CASSVVGSSYEQYF
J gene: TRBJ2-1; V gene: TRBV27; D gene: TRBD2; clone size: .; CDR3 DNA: TGTGCCAGCAGTTTAGCGGGCCCGTTGGCTAGCGGGAGAAATGAGCAGTTCTTC; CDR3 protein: CASSLAGPLASGRNEQFF
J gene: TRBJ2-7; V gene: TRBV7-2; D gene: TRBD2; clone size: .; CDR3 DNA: TGTGCCAGCAGCACCGACCCACTAGCGGGAGGAGACGAGCAGTACTTC; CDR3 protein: CASSTDPLAGGDEQYF
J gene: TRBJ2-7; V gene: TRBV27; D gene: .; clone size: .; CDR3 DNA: TGTGCCAGCAGTTTCTCTAGGACAGCGATCTACGAGCAGTACTTC; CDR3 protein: CASSFSRTAIYEQYF
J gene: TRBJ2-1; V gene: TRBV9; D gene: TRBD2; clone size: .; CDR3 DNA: TGTGCCAGCAGCAGCCGGACTAGCTACAATGAGCAGTTCTTC; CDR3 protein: CASSSRTSYNEQFF
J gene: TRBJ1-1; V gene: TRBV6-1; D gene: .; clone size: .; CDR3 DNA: TGTGCCAGCAGTGACGGTTTTGCGAGGGCGGCTTTCTTT; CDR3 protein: CASSDGFARAAFF
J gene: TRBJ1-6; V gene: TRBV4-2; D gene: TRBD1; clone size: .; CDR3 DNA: TGTGCCAGCAGCCAAGCCACAGGGGGCCATTCACCCCTCCACTTT; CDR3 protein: CASSQATGGHSPLHF
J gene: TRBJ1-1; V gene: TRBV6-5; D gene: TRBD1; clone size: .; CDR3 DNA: TGTGCCAGTAGGGACAGGGGGGGTACTGAAGCTTTCTTT; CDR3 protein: CASRDRGGTEAFF
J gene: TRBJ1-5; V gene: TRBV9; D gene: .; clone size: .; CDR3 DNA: TGTGCCAGCAGCGTAGGATGGCTGGATCAGCCCCAGCATTTT; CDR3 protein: CASSVGWLDQPQHF
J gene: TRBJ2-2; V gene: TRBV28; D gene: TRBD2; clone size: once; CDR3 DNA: TGTGCCAGCAGCATCCGGACTAGCGGGAGGAGGCCCCCTTGGACCGGGGAGCTGTTTTTT; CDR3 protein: CASSIRTSGRRPPWTGELFF
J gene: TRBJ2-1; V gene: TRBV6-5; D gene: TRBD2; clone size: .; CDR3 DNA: TGTGCCAGCCGGTATGCGGGAGCTCTCAATGAGCAGTTCTTC; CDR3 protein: CASRYAGALNEQFF
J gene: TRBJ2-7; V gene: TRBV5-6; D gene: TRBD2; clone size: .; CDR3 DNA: TGTGCCAGCAGTCTGGGGGGGTACGAGCAGTACTTC; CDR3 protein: CASSLGGYEQYF
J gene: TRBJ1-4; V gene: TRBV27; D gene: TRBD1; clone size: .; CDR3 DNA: TGTGCCAGCAGTTCCTCGGGACAGGGGGCTGGGTGGGAAAAACTGTTTTTT; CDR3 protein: CASSSSGQGAGWEKLFF
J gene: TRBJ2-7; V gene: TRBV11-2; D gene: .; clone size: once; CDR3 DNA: TGTGCCAGCAGCTTAGTAGTGAGTTACGAGCAGTACTTC; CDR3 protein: CASSLVVSYEQYF
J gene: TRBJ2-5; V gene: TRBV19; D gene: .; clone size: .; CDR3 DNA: TGTGCCAGTAGTGCAGCCAATCAGGGGCGGGAGACCCAGTACTTC; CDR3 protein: CASSAANQGRETQYF
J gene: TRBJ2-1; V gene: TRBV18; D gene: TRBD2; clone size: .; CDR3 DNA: TGTGCCAGCTCACCGACGACTAGCTCCACCGGTGAGCAGTTCTTC; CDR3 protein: CASSPTTSSTGEQFF
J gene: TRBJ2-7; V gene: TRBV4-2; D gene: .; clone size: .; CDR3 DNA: TGTGCCAGCAGCCTCAACTCTAGGGGGGGACATTCAATCTACGAGCAGTACTTC; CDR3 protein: CASSLNSRGGHSIYEQYF
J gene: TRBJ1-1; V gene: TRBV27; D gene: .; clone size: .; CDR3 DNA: TGTGCCAGCAGTCTAGGTGCGGTGAACACTGAAGCTTTCTTT; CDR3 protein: CASSLGAVNTEAFF
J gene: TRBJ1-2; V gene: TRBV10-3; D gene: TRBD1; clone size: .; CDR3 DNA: TGTGCCATCAGTGAGGAGACAGGGTTTGGCTACACCTTC; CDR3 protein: CAISEETGFGYTF
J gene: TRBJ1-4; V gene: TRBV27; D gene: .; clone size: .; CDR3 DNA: TGTGCCAGCAGTTTGGAGGTGAATGAAAAACTGTTTTTT; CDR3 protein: CASSLEVNEKLFF
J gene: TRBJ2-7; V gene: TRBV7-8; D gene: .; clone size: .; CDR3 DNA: TGTGCCAGCAGCCTAACAATCGAGCAGTACTTC; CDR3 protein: CASSLTIEQYF
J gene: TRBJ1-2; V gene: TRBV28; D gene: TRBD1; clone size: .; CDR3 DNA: TGTGCCAACTCTCGGACAGGAGGGTCAGATGGCTACACCTTC; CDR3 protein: CANSRTGGSDGYTF
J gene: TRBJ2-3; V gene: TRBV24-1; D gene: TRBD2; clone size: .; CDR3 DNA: TGTGCCACCAGTGTTGGAGCGGGAGCGACAGATACGCAGTATTTT; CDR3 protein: CATSVGAGATDTQYF
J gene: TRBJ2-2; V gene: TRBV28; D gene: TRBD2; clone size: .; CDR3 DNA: TGTGCCAGCAGTTTCGACCTCGCGGGAGCGATCACCGGGGAGCTGTTTTTT; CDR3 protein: CASSFDLAGAITGELFF
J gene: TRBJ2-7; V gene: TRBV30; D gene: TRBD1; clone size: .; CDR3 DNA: TGTGCCTGGAGCACCGGGACAGGGAACGAGCAGTACTTC; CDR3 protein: CAWSTGTGNEQYF
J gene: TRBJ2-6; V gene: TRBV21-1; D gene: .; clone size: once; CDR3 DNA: TGTGCCAGACCATCTACCTCTGGGGCCAACGTCCTGACTTTC; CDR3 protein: CARPSTSGANVLTF
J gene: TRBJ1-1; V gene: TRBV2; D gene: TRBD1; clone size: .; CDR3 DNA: TGTGCCAGCAGCAATCAACAACAGGGGACCACTGAAGCTTTCTTT; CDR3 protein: CASSNQQQGTTEAFF
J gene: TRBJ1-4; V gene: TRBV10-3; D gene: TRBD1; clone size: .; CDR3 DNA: TGTGCCATCAGTGTCAAAAAGGGGGCGGGGGAAAAACTGTTTTTT; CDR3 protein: CAISVKKGAGEKLFF
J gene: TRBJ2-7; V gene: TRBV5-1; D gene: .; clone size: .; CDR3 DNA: TGCGCCAGCAGCTTGGATGGGGGCGCCTACGAGCAGTACTTC; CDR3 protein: CASSLDGGAYEQYF
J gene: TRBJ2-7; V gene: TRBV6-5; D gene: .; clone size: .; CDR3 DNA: TGTGCCAGCAGTCCCCGGGACAACTCCTACGAGCAGTACTTC; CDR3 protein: CASSPRDNSYEQYF
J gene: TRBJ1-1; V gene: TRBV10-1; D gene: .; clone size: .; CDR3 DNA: TGCGCCACAAGTGCCGGGGGGCGCGTAGCTTTCTTT; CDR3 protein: CATSAGGRVAFF
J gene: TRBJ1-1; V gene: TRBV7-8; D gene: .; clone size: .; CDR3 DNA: TGTGCCAGCAGCTTAGCCCCATCGAACACTGAAGCTTTCTTT; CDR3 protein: CASSLAPSNTEAFF
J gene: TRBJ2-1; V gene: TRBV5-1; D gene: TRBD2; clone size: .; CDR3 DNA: TGCGCCAGTGGGACTAGCGGGAGACGATACAATGAGCAGTTCTTC; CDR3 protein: CASGTSGRRYNEQFF
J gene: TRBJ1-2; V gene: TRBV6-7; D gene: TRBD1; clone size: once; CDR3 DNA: TGTGCCAGCAACGGACAGGGGACAAGTGGCTACACCTTC; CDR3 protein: CASNGQGTSGYTF
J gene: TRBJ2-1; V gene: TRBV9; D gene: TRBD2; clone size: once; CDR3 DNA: TGTGCCAGCAGCCGTTCCGGGACTAGCGTAAATGAGCAGTTCTTC; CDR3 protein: CASSRSGTSVNEQFF
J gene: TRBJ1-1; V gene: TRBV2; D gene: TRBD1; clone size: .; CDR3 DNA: TGTGCCAGCGGATACAGGGGGCGCGGGGAGGCTTTCTTT; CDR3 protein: CASGYRGRGEAFF
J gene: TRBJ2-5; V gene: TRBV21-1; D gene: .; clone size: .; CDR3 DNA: TGTGCCAGCAGCAAAAGGACAGGGTACCAAGAGACCCAGTACTTC; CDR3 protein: CASSKRTGYQETQYF
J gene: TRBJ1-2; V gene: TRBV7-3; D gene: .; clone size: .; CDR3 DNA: TGTGCCAGCAGCCCAGACAGCAACTATGGCTACACCTTC; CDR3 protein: CASSPDSNYGYTF